Sequencing of this TCR beta chain was carried out in a study of PD-L1 blockade in urothelial cancer. About the study: Blood samples contained a median about 150,000 T cells.

This CDR3 is built from 14 residues. V was pared by 2 bases and J by 3 bases, with 1 base of the junction left unmatched. Germline V gene lookup returns CDR1 MDHEN and CDR2 SYDVKM. Time point meaning: pretreatment peripheral blood. Here immunoSEQ multiplex PCR was the method, and the copy in TCRdb shows in-frame clones only, minus some. The sample lists about 56,000 clones, approximately 83% occurring once. The clonotype originates from a man in his sixties or seventies with urothelial cancer. This chain joins TRBV28 and TRBJ1-3; 7 nucleotides match TRBD1. The sample consisted of PBMCs, taken around atezolizumab (anti-PD-L1) treatment. This CDR3 reads CASSLRQGGNTIYF. For the CDR3, the DNA is TGTGCCAGCAGTTTAAGACAGGGTGGAAACACCATATATTTT.